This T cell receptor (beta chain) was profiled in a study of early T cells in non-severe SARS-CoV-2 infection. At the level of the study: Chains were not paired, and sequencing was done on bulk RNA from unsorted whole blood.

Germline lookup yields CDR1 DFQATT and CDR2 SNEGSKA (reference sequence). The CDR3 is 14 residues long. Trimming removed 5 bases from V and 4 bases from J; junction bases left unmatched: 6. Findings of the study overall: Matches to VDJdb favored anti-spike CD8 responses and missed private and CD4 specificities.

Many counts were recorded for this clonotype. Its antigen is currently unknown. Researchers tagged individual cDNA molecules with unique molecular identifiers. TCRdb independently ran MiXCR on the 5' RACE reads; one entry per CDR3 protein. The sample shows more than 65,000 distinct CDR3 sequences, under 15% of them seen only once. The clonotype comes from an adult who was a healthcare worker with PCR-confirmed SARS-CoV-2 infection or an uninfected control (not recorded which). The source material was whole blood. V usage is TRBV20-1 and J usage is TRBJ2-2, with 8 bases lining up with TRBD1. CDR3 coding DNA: TGCAGTGCTCAGGACAGGGAGACCACCGGGGAGCTGTTTTTT. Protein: CSAQDRETTGELFF.